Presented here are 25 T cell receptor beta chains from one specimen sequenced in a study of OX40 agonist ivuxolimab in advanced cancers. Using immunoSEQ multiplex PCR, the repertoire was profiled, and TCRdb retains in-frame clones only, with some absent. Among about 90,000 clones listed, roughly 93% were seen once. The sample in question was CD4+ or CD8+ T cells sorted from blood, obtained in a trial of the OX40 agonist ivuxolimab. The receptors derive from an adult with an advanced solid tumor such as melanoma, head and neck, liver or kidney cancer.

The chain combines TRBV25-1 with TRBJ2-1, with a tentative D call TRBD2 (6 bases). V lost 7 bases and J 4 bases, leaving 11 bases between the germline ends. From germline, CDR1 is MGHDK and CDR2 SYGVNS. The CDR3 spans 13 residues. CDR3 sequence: CASIDGTYNEQFF. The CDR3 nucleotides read TGTGCCAGCATTGATGGGACTTACAATGAGCAGTTCTTC.

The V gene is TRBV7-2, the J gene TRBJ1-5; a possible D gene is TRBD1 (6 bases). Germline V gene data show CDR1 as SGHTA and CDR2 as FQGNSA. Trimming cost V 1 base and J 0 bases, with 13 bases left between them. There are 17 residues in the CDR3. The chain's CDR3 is CASSLVGGGYSNQPQHF. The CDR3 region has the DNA TGTGCCAGCAGCTTAGTGGGGGGGGGCTATAGCAATCAGCCCCAGCATTTT. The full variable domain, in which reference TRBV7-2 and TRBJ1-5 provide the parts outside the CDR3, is GAGVSQSPSNKVTEKGKDVELRCDPISGHTALYWYRQSLGQGLEFLIYFQGNSAPDKSGLPSDRFSAERTGGSVSTLTIQRTQQEDSAVYLCASSLVGGGYSNQPQHFGDGTRLSIL.

CDR3 in DNA: TGTGCCAGTAGTGTCACACTAGCGGGAGGCTACAATGAGCAGTTCTTC. This sequence encodes CASSVTLAGGYNEQFF. The chain is built from TRBV19 and TRBJ2-1; 12 bases match TRBD2. V dropped 5 bases and J dropped 3; count of bases not matched to a gene: 5. CDR3 length equals 16 residues. The germline CDR1 and CDR2 sequences are LNHDA and SQIVND (reference sequence).

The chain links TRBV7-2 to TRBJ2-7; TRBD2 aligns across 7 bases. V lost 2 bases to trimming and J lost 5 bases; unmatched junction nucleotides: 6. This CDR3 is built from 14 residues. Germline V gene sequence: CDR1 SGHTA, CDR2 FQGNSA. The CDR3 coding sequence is TGTGCCAGCAGCTTATCGCGGGAGTCCCACGAGCAGTACTTC. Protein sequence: CASSLSRESHEQYF.

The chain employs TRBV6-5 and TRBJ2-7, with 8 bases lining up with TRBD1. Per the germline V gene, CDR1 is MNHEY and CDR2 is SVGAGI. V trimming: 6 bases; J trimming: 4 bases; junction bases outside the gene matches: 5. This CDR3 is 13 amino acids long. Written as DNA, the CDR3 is TGTGCCAGCAGCCCGGACAGGGAGTACGAGCAGTACTTC. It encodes CASSPDREYEQYF.

The DNA of the CDR3 is TGTGCCAGCAGCCTATCCCCTAACGAGGGGCATGAGCAGTTCTTC. This codes for CASSLSPNEGHEQFF. The chain is built from TRBV4-2 and TRBJ2-1, with D perhaps matching TRBD1 or TRBD2 (5 bases each). Germline loops: CDR1 LGHNA, CDR2 YNFKEQ. The V and J ends lost 4 bases and 8 bases respectively, with 18 bases between them. The CDR3 has 15 amino acids.

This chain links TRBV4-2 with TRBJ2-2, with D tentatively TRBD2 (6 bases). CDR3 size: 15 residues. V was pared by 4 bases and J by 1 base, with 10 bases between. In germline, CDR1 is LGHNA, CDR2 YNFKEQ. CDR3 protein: CASSRGTQNTGELFF. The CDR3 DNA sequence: TGTGCCAGCAGCCGGGGGACTCAGAACACCGGGGAGCTGTTTTTT.

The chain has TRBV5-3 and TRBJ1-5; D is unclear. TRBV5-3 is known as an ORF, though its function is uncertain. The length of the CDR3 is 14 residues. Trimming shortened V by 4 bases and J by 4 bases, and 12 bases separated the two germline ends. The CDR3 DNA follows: TGTGCCAGAAGCGCTAGGATGGGAAATCAGCCCCAGCATTTT. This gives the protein CARSARMGNQPQHF.

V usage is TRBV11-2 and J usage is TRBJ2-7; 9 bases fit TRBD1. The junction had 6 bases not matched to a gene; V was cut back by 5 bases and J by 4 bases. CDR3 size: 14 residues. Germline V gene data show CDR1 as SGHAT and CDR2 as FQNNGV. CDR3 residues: CASSPGTGKYEQYF. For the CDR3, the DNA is TGTGCCAGCAGCCCGGGGACAGGGAAGTACGAGCAGTACTTC.

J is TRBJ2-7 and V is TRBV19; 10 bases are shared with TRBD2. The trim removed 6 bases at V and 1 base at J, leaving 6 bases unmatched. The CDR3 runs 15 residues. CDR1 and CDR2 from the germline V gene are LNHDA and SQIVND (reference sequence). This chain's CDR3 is CASRRGLAESYEQYF. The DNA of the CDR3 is TGTGCCAGTAGGAGAGGACTAGCGGAGTCCTACGAGCAGTACTTC.

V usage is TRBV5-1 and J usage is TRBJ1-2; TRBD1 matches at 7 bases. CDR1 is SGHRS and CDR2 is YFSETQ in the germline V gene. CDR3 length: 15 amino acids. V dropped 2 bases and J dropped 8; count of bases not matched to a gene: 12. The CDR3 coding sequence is TGCGCCAGCAGCTTTGGGACGACAGGGATGTCAGGCTACACCTTC. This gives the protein CASSFGTTGMSGYTF.

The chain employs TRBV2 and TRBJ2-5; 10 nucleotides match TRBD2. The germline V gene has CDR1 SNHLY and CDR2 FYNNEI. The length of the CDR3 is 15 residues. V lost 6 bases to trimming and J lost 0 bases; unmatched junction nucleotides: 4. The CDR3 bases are TGTGCCAGCAGGCCGACTAGCGGGTACCAAGAGACCCAGTACTTC. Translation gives CASRPTSGYQETQYF. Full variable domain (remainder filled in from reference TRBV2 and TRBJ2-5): EPEVTQTPSHQVTQMGQEVILRCVPISNHLYFYWYRQILGQKVEFLVSFYNNEISEKSEIFDDQFSVERPDGSNFTLKIRSTKLEDSAMYFCASRPTSGYQETQYFGPGTRLLVL.

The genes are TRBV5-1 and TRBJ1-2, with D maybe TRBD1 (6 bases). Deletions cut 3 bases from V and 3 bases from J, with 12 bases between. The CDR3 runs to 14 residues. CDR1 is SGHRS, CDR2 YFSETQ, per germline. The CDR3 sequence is CASSSPGGYYGYTF. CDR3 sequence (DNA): TGCGCCAGCAGCTCCCCCGGGGGCTACTATGGCTACACCTTC.

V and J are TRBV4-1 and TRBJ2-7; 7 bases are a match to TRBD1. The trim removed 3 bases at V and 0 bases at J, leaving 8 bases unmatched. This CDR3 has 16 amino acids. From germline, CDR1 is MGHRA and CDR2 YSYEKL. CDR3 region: CASSHPAGTVSYEQYF. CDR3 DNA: TGCGCCAGCAGCCACCCCGCCGGGACAGTCTCCTACGAGCAGTACTTC.

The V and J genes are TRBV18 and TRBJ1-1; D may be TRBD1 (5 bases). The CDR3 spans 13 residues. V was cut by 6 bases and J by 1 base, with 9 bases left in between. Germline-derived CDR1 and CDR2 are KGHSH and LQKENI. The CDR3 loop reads CASSRGENTEAFF. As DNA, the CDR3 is TGTGCCAGCTCTCGAGGGGAGAACACTGAAGCTTTCTTT.

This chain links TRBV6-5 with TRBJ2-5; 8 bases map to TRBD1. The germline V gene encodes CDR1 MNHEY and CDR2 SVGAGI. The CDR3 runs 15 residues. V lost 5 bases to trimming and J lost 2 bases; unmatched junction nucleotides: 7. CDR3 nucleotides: TGTGCCAGCAGTCAAGACAGGGGACATCAAGAGACCCAGTACTTC. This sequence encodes CASSQDRGHQETQYF.

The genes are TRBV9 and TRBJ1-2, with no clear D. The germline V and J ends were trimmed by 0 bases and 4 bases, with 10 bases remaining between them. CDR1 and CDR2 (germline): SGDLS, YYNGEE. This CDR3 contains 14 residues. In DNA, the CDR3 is TGTGCCAGCAGCGTAGAGTCCAGGCCCTATGGCTACACCTTC. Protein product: CASSVESRPYGYTF.

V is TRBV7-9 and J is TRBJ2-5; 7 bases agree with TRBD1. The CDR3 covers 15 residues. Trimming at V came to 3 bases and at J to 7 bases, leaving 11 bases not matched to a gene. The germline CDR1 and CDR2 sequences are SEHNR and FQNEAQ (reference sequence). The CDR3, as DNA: TGTGCCAGCAGCTTCGTCGGACAGGCCGCGGGGACCCAGTACTTC. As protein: CASSFVGQAAGTQYF. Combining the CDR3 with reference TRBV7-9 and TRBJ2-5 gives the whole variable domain DTGVSQNPRHKITKRGQNVTFRCDPISEHNRLYWYRQTLGQGPEFLTYFQNEAQLEKSRLLSDRFSAERPKGSFSTLEIQRTEQGDSAMYLCASSFVGQAAGTQYFGPGTRLLVL.

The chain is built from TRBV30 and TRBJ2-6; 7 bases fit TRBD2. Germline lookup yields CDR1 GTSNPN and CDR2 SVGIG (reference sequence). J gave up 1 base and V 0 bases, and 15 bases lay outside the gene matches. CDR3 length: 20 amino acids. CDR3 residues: CAWSVLLGSGTPSGANVLTF. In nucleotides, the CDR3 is TGTGCCTGGAGTGTACTCTTGGGAAGCGGGACCCCGTCTGGGGCCAACGTCCTGACTTTC.

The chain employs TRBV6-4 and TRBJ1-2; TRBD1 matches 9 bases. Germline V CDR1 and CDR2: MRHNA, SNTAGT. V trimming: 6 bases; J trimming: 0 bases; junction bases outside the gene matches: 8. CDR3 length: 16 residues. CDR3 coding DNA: TGTGCCAGCAGACCCTCGGACAGGGGTTCTAACTATGGCTACACCTTC. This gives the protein CASRPSDRGSNYGYTF.

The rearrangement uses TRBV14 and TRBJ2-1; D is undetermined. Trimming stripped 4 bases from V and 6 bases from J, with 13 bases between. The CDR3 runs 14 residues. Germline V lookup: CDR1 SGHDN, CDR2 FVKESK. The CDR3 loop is CASSRLGPLNEQFF. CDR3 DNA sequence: TGTGCCAGCAGCCGTCTAGGGCCCCTCAATGAGCAGTTCTTC.

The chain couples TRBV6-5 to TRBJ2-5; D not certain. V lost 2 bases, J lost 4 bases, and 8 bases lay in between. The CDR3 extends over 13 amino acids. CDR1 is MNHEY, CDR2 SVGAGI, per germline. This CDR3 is CASSYIRRETQYF. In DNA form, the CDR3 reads TGTGCCAGCAGTTACATCCGCCGAGAGACCCAGTACTTC.

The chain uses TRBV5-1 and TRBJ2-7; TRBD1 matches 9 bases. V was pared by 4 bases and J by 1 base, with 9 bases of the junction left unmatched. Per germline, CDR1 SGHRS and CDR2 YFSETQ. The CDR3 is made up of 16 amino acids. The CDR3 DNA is TGCGCCAGCAGCCCTATGACCGGGACAGGGTCCTACGAGCAGTACTTC. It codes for CASSPMTGTGSYEQYF.

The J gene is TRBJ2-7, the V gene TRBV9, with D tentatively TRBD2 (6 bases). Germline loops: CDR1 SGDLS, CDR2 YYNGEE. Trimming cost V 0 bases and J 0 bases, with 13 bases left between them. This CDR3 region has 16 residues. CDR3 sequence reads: CASSVDPGESSYEQYF. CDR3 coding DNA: TGTGCCAGCAGCGTAGATCCGGGAGAAAGCTCCTACGAGCAGTACTTC.

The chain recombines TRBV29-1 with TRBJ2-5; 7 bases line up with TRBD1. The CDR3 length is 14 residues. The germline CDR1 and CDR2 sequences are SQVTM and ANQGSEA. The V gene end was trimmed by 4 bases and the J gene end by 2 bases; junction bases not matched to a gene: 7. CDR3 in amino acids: CSVVKGGQQETQYF. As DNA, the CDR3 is TGCAGCGTTGTAAAAGGGGGACAGCAAGAGACCCAGTACTTC. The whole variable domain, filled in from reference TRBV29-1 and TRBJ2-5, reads SAVISQKPSRDICQRGTSLTIQCQVDSQVTMMFWYRQQPGQSLTLIATANQGSEATYESGFVIDKFPISRPNLTFSTLTVSNMSPEDSSIYLCSVVKGGQQETQYFGPGTRLLVL.